The 22 T cell receptor beta chains given below trace back to one sample, sequenced in a study of cytomegalovirus exposure and HLA in healthy donors. 60 Vbeta and 13 Jbeta primers were used in PCR. Only in-frame clones appear in the TCRdb table, and some are missing; sequencing was by immunoSEQ multiplex PCR. The data show tens of thousands of clones, just under 80% seen once. The specimen was PBMCs. The receptors were gathered from a male donor in good health and CMV-seropositive.

This chain joins TRBV19 and TRBJ2-7, with a tentative D call TRBD2 (5 bases). Looked up from germline, CDR1 is LNHDA and CDR2 is SQIVND (reference sequence). V lost 3 bases and J lost 2, with 11 bases in between. The CDR3 totals 14 residues. CDR3 region: CASSIFGETYEQYF. CDR3 nucleotide sequence: TGTGCCAGTAGTATTTTCGGGGAAACCTACGAGCAGTACTTC.

V gene TRBV6-5 combines with J gene TRBJ2-1, with TRBD1 identical over 10 bases. Trimming took 5 bases from V and 7 from J; bases not matched to a gene: 5. The CDR3 has 14 residues. From germline, CDR1 is MNHEY and CDR2 SVGAGI. CDR3 sequence (DNA): TGTGCCAGCAGTCTTGACAGGGGGCGGAATGAGCAGTTCTTC. Translating it yields CASSLDRGRNEQFF.

The gene calls are TRBV27 and TRBJ1-6; no definite D call. CDR1 and CDR2 from the germline V gene are MNHEY and SMNVEV (reference sequence). V lost 3 bases to trimming and J lost 0 bases, with 9 bases between them. This CDR3 is 16 amino acids long. DNA for the CDR3: TGTGCCAGCAGTTTGTCCGGTAGCTCCTATAATTCACCCCTCCACTTT. This codes for CASSLSGSSYNSPLHF.

This chain joins TRBV27 and TRBJ1-5; a possible D gene is TRBD1 (6 bases). V was clipped by 8 bases and J by 9 bases, with 17 bases between them. This CDR3 spans 13 amino acids. CDR1 MNHEY and CDR2 SMNVEV come from the germline V gene (reference sequence). CDR3 in DNA: TGTGCCAGCTCAAGCCCGGGACAAACGCCCCAGCATTTT. It yields the protein CASSSPGQTPQHF.

The chain carries TRBV6-6 and TRBJ2-7; the match to TRBD2 covers 8 bases. V was clipped by 2 bases and J by 3 bases; unmatched bases: 3. This CDR3 is built from 14 residues. CDR1 and CDR2 from the germline V gene are MNHNY and SVGAGI (reference sequence). CDR3 protein: CASSYSGSGYEQYF. The CDR3 DNA reads as TGTGCCAGCAGTTACAGCGGGAGCGGCTACGAGCAGTACTTC.

This chain uses TRBV5-1 with TRBJ1-1; 8 nucleotides line up with TRBD1. The CDR3 loop spans 15 amino acids. The germline V gene has CDR1 SGHRS and CDR2 YFSETQ. Trimming removed 2 bases from V and 1 base from J; junction bases left unmatched: 4. The CDR3 region has the DNA TGCGCCAGCAGCTTAGGGGACAGGAGGAACACTGAAGCTTTCTTT. This codes for CASSLGDRRNTEAFF.

This chain connects TRBV9 to TRBJ1-1, with 7 bases lining up with TRBD1. CDR3 length: 15 amino acids. Trimming removed 1 base from V and 4 bases from J; junction bases left unmatched: 7. Germline CDR1 SGDLS, CDR2 YYNGEE. The DNA of the CDR3 is TGTGCCAGCAGCGTAAAAGGGGGCTTTAGCACTGAAGCTTTCTTT. As protein: CASSVKGGFSTEAFF.

This clone has a handful of counts. The chain employs TRBV5-6 and TRBJ1-1; no clear D gene. Trimming took 3 bases from V and 1 from J, leaving 4 bases between them. From germline, CDR1 is SGHDT and CDR2 YYEEEE. This CDR3 spans 12 amino acids. In DNA form, the CDR3 reads TGTGCCAGCAGCTCTTGGAACACTGAAGCTTTCTTT. As protein: CASSSWNTEAFF.

This sequence joins TRBV19 and TRBJ2-3; D might be TRBD1 (6 bases). Germline loops: CDR1 LNHDA, CDR2 SQIVND (reference sequence). The germline V and J ends were trimmed by 4 bases and 5 bases, with 10 bases remaining between them. The CDR3 is 13 amino acids. CDR3 nucleotide sequence: TGTGCCAGTAGTACCTACAGGGAAGATACGCAGTATTTT. Residues: CASSTYREDTQYF.

The sample holds one count of this clone. This sequence joins TRBV7-2 and TRBJ1-2, with no clear D. V lost 3 bases, J lost 6 bases, and 20 bases lay in between. The CDR3 runs 16 residues. CDR1 is SGHTA, CDR2 FQGNSA, per germline. The CDR3 loop is CASSFTPNPGEDGYTF. The CDR3 DNA follows: TGTGCCAGCAGCTTCACCCCCAACCCCGGGGAGGATGGCTACACCTTC.

The chain couples TRBV27 to TRBJ2-5, with TRBD2 identical over 8 bases. V lost 5 bases and J lost 7; bases outside the gene matches: 9. Germline CDR1 MNHEY, CDR2 SMNVEV (reference sequence). This CDR3 contains 14 residues. CDR3 nucleotides: TGTGCCAGCAGTCCTTCACTAGCGGTGCTGACCCAGTACTTC. Translation gives CASSPSLAVLTQYF.

The chain combines TRBV7-9 with TRBJ2-7; 9 bases are a match to TRBD1. With 3 bases clipped from V and 2 bases from J, the junction kept 5 bases outside the gene matches. This CDR3 spans 15 amino acids. Germline lookup yields CDR1 SEHNR and CDR2 FQNEAQ (reference sequence). The CDR3 DNA is TGTGCCAGCAGCTTCGGGACAGGGTTCGCCTACGAGCAGTACTTC. The encoded protein is CASSFGTGFAYEQYF.

The V and J genes are TRBV28 and TRBJ1-5, with 8 bases lining up with TRBD1. Germline CDR1 MDHEN, CDR2 SYDVKM. CDR3 size: 15 residues. The J segment lost 5 bases and the V segment lost 6 bases, leaving 9 bases of the junction unmatched. CDR3 region: CASRGQGFIDQPQHF. CDR3 coding DNA: TGTGCCAGCAGAGGACAGGGATTTATTGATCAGCCCCAGCATTTT. The full variable domain, in which reference TRBV28 and TRBJ1-5 provide the parts outside the CDR3, is DVKVTQSSRYLVKRTGEKVFLECVQDMDHENMFWYRQDPGLGLRLIYFSYDVKMKEKGDIPEGYSVSREKKERFSLILESASTNQTSMYLCASRGQGFIDQPQHFGDGTRLSIL.

This chain joins TRBV30 and TRBJ2-7; D is unresolved. The CDR3 is 14 amino acids. Germline V gene data show CDR1 as GTSNPN and CDR2 as SVGIG (reference sequence). Trimming stripped 3 bases from V and 0 bases from J, with 12 bases between. The CDR3 loop is CAWRWSRSSYEQYF. CDR3 sequence (DNA): TGTGCCTGGAGGTGGTCGAGGAGCTCCTACGAGCAGTACTTC.

The chain couples TRBV28 to TRBJ2-2; 9 nucleotides match TRBD2. Per germline, CDR1 MDHEN and CDR2 SYDVKM. CDR3 length: 16 amino acids. Unmatched junction bases numbered 4, after V lost 2 bases and J lost 3 bases. The CDR3, as DNA: TGTGCCAGCAGTTTAGCGGGGGGGCGTGACACCGGGGAGCTGTTTTTT. It yields the protein CASSLAGGRDTGELFF.

CDR3 sequence: CASSPQGGAEAFF. DNA of the CDR3: TGTGCCAGCAGTCCGCAGGGTGGGGCTGAAGCTTTCTTT. V and J are TRBV27 and TRBJ1-1; tentative D call: TRBD1 (5 bases). CDR1 and CDR2 (germline): MNHEY, SMNVEV (reference sequence). The CDR3 covers 13 residues. Trimming shortened V by 5 bases and J by 6 bases, and 13 bases separated the two germline ends.

This clone showed up just once. V gene TRBV28 combines with J gene TRBJ2-7; tentative D call: TRBD2 (6 bases). CDR1 MDHEN and CDR2 SYDVKM come from the germline V gene. The CDR3 loop spans 13 amino acids. Trimming shortened V by 6 bases and J by 2 bases, and 11 bases separated the two germline ends. CDR3 in DNA: TGTGCCAGCAGGGGGGGTACGGCCTACGAGCAGTACTTC. Translated, it gives CASRGGTAYEQYF.

Here the CDR3 reads CAIGATNTEAFF. CDR3 DNA sequence: TGTGCCATAGGGGCCACAAACACTGAAGCTTTCTTT. The chain recombines TRBV6-6 with TRBJ1-1; D might be TRBD1 (5 bases). Trimming removed 10 bases at V and 2 bases at J, with 11 bases between. CDR3 length: 12 amino acids. Germline V gives CDR1 MNHNY, CDR2 SVGAGI (reference sequence).

This chain joins TRBV7-9 and TRBJ1-4; TRBD1 aligns across 9 bases. V trimming: 6 bases; J trimming: 2 bases; junction bases outside the gene matches: 13. Germline-derived CDR1 and CDR2 are SEHNR and FQNEAQ (reference sequence). The CDR3 spans 18 residues. The CDR3 loop is CASSPGQGLRGTNEKLFF. The CDR3 DNA follows: TGTGCCAGCAGTCCGGGACAGGGATTGCGTGGGACTAATGAAAAACTGTTTTTT.

The rearrangement joins TRBV30 to TRBJ2-7; D unclear. The CDR3 extends over 15 amino acids. The germline CDR1 and CDR2 sequences are GTSNPN and SVGIG (reference sequence). The ends were cut back, 2 bases at V and 3 bases at J, with 17 bases in the middle. CDR3: CAWSLRPPALYEQYF. CDR3 nucleotides: TGTGCCTGGAGTTTGAGGCCCCCGGCGCTCTACGAGCAGTACTTC.

The J gene is TRBJ2-1, the V gene TRBV7-6; possible D gene TRBD2, 6 bases. With 5 bases removed from V and 6 bases from J, the gap between germline ends came to 11 bases. Per germline, CDR1 SGHVS and CDR2 FNYEAQ. This CDR3 region has 13 residues. The CDR3 here is CASSLGLRNEQFF. CDR3 nucleotides: TGTGCCAGCAGCCTAGGACTACGCAATGAGCAGTTCTTC.

V gene TRBV19 combines with J gene TRBJ1-1; D is undetermined. The length of the CDR3 is 11 residues. V dropped 6 bases and J dropped 1 base, with 3 bases sitting between them. The germline gives CDR1 LNHDA, CDR2 SQIVND (reference sequence). Here the CDR3 DNA reads TGTGCCAGTAGCCAGAACACTGAAGCTTTCTTT. Its translation: CASSQNTEAFF.